This note documents a single T cell receptor (beta chain) sequence. The sample originates from a study of blood T cell repertoires in COVID-19. Study-wide background: In each case, the material was cDNA or gDNA derived from T cells, B-cell-depleted T cells, or PBMCs.

Those enrolled, adults aged roughly 18 to 95 years, came from roughly 22 US areas. Donors were grouped by their self-reported clinical history. The ends lost 6 bases at V and 7 bases at J; junction bases unmatched: 5. Germline V gene lookup returns CDR1 MNHEY and CDR2 SVGAGI. CDR3 length equals 13 residues. Measured with immunoSEQ multiplex PCR; TCRdb has only the in-frame clones, and not every one. The sample includes 250,000 or so clones, roughly nine tenths seen only once; the top ten take more than 1%. The chain recombines TRBV6-5 with TRBJ1-1; TRBD1 matches at 10 bases. What was sequenced was PBMCs or T cells enriched from blood (not recorded which). This receptor was taken from a human donor in a cohort exposed to, infected with or recovered from COVID-19 (not recorded which). The donor label of this sample is uncertain. The chain's CDR3 is CASSAGTGVEAFF. CDR3 DNA sequence: TGTGCCAGCAGCGCCGGGACAGGGGTTGAAGCTTTCTTT.